The T cell receptor beta chain under discussion was sequenced for a study of T cell responses to AZD1222 COVID-19 vaccine. Study-wide results and limits: Only 5 or 6 individuals given AZD1222 were seropositive at baseline. Sampling captured repertoires only after the peak T cell response.

As concerns this clone: Antigen specificity is unknown.

Produced via immunoSEQ multiplex PCR; TCRdb's table is partial and in-frame only. The table has approximately 150,000 clones, approximately 90% seen once. The V end lost 7 bases, the J end lost 5 bases, and 11 bases lay between the germline ends. The CDR3 has 13 amino acids. Germline V CDR1 and CDR2: ENHRY, SYGVKD. The sample was peripheral blood, taken 28 days after the second AZD1222 dose. This sequence was found in an adult who received the AZD1222 COVID-19 vaccine. The chain uses TRBV10-3 and TRBJ1-4, with D perhaps TRBD1 (5 bases). CDR3 DNA: TGTGCCATCATGGACACAGGCAATGAAAAACTGTTTTTT. Translating gives CAIMDTGNEKLFF.